This TCR beta chain stems from a study of vaccination and CD4 T cells after COVID-19. Whole-study context: The authors exposed cells to overlapping spike peptides derived from SARS-CoV-2, HCoV-NL63, HCoV-OC43 and HCoV-229E. Controls used CEFX viral epitopes (positive), HIV-1 Nef peptides (negative), or no peptide.

The CDR3 is 13 residues long. Germline V gene sequence: CDR1 LNHDA, CDR2 SQIVND (reference sequence). V shed 4 bases and J shed 5 bases, with 9 bases lying between them. Regarding treatment: approximately 9-day PBMC culture with coronavirus spike peptide pools or control peptides (ViraFEST assay). Those CD4+ T cells from the unexposed donor predate the COVID-19 pandemic (2011-2018). Cultured CD4+ T-cell DNA underwent Oncomine TCR Beta short-read sequencing. Investigators isolated genomic DNA from cultured CD4+ T cells. From the PCR reads, TCRdb called clonotypes with MiXCR, one entry per CDR3 protein. Here the sample spans 12,000 or so distinct CDR3 sequences, roughly 35% being singletons. Points on this clonotype: Antigen: not known.

The study's findings and limits: The study found that a median approximately 86% of reactive clones in convalescent patients appeared only post-vaccination.

The V and J genes are TRBV19 and TRBJ2-4; maybe TRBD1 (5 bases). This sequence originates from a human donor in good health. Sequencing was done on a sample of CD4+ T cells from blood, cultured in vitro. In nucleotides, the CDR3 is TGTGCCAGTAGTACGACAGTTCAAAACATTCAGTACTTC. As protein: CASSTTVQNIQYF.